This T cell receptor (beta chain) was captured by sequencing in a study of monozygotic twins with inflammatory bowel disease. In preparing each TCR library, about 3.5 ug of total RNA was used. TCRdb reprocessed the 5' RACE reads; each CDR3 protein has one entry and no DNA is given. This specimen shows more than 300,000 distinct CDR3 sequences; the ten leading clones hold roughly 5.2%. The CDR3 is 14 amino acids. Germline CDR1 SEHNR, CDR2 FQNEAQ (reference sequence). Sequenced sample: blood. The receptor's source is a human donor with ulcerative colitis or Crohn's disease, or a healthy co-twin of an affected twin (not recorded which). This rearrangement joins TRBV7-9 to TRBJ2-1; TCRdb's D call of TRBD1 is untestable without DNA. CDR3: CASSPRQRYNEQFF.